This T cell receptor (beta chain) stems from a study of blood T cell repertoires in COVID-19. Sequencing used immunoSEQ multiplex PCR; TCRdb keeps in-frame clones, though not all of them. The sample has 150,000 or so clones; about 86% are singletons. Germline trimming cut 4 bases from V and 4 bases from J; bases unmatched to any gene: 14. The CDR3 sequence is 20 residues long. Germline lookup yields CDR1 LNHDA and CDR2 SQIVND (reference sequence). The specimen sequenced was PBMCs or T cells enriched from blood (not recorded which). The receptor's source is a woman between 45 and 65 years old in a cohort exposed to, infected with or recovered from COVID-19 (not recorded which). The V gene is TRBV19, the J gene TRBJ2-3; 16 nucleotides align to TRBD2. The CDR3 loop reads CASSTPRGTSGGARPDTQYF. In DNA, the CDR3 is TGTGCCAGTAGTACCCCACGGGGGACTAGCGGGGGGGCCCGACCAGATACGCAGTATTTT.